The 11 T cell receptor beta chains below all came from one sample that was sequenced in a study of cytomegalovirus exposure and HLA in healthy donors. Only in-frame clones appear in the TCRdb table, and some are missing; sequencing was by immunoSEQ multiplex PCR. Found here are about 98,000 clones, around 88% of them singletons; the top ten hold approximately 4%. The material sequenced was PBMCs. The receptors originated from a woman in her 30s in good health and CMV-seronegative.

The chain couples TRBV6-1 to TRBJ2-7; 9 nucleotides match TRBD1. Germline V gene lookup returns CDR1 MNHNS and CDR2 SASEGT. V shed 4 bases and J 6 bases; nucleotides not matched to a gene: 10. This CDR3 contains 15 residues. The CDR3 region is CASSAPGQGAREQYF. The CDR3 nucleotides read TGTGCCAGCAGTGCGCCGGGACAGGGAGCTCGCGAGCAGTACTTC.

The chain recombines TRBV11-1 with TRBJ2-1, with 13 nucleotides matching TRBD2. The CDR3 loop spans 15 amino acids. The V and J ends lost 5 bases and 7 bases, in that order; junction bases with no gene match: 5. CDR1 is SGHAT and CDR2 is FQDESV in the germline V gene (reference sequence). CDR3: CASSLGLAGLNEQFF. The DNA of the CDR3 is TGTGCCAGCAGCCTGGGACTAGCGGGATTGAATGAGCAGTTCTTC.

The CDR3 protein is CASSYRGLGYGYTF. DNA for the CDR3: TGTGCCAGCAGTTACAGGGGGCTCGGCTATGGCTACACCTTC. The chain combines TRBV6-5 with TRBJ1-2, with 7 nucleotides matching TRBD1. Per the germline V gene, CDR1 is MNHEY and CDR2 is SVGAGI. This CDR3 contains 14 residues. The ends lost 2 bases at V and 4 bases at J; junction bases unmatched: 4.

V and J are TRBV9 and TRBJ2-4; 7 bases line up with TRBD2. Germline V gene data show CDR1 as SGDLS and CDR2 as YYNGEE. The CDR3 extends over 13 amino acids. V shed 3 bases, J shed 3 bases, and the junction held 0 bases outside the gene matches. The CDR3 region has the DNA TGTGCCAGCAGCGCGGGAGGCAAAAACATTCAGTACTTC. It yields the protein CASSAGGKNIQYF.

CDR3 DNA: TGTGCCAGCATGTGGGACAGGGGGTCCGAGAATGAGCAGTTCTTC. This sequence encodes CASMWDRGSENEQFF. The chain combines TRBV2 with TRBJ2-1, with TRBD1 matching over 11 bases. V was pared by 7 bases and J by 7 bases, with 9 bases of the junction left unmatched. The germline V gene encodes CDR1 SNHLY and CDR2 FYNNEI. The CDR3 is 15 residues long.

Details on this clone: Its ends do not fully match the called genes, so a read error is possible. This rearrangement joins TRBV2 to TRBJ1-5, with 7 bases lining up with TRBD1. CDR3 length equals 13 residues. The V gene's germline CDR1 is SNHLY and CDR2 FYNNEI. The CDR3 DNA reads TGTGCCAGCAGGGGGGACAGCAAACAGCCCCAGCATTTT. Translation: CASRGDSKQPQHF.

This chain links TRBV7-2 with TRBJ2-2; 10 bases agree with TRBD2. From germline, CDR1 is SGHTA and CDR2 FQGNSA. V was clipped by 0 bases and J by 7 bases; unmatched bases: 5. The CDR3 length is 16 residues. The CDR3 sequence is CASSLAVGLAVGELFF. DNA for the CDR3: TGTGCCAGCAGCTTAGCGGTCGGACTAGCGGTCGGGGAGCTGTTTTTT.

Note on this clone: A read error may produce the germline difference seen at one junction end. The chain uses TRBV10-3 and TRBJ2-7; TRBD2 agrees at 8 bases. Looked up from germline, CDR1 is ENHRY and CDR2 is SYGVKD. The CDR3 has 15 amino acids. The chain's CDR3 is CAISERGSGDYGQYF. The DNA for the CDR3 is TGTGCCATCAGTGAAAGGGGTAGCGGGGACTACGGGCAGTACTTC.

V and J are TRBV11-2 and TRBJ1-4, with D possibly being TRBD1 (5 bases). The CDR3 consists of 17 residues. CDR1 and CDR2 (germline): SGHAT, FQNNGV. V was clipped by 1 base and J by 5 bases, with 17 bases between them. CDR3: CASSLVQATYPNEKLFF. CDR3 nucleotide sequence: TGTGCCAGCAGCTTAGTACAGGCAACCTACCCAAATGAAAAACTGTTTTTT.

The V and J genes are TRBV2 and TRBJ1-1; D uncertain. Germline CDR1 and CDR2: SNHLY and FYNNEI. With 5 bases removed from V and 0 bases from J, the gap between germline ends came to 10 bases. This CDR3 region has 14 residues. The CDR3 protein is CASSLKQLNTEAFF. Written as DNA, the CDR3 is TGTGCCAGCAGTCTTAAGCAACTGAACACTGAAGCTTTCTTT.

This clone was counted once. The chain joins TRBV27 to TRBJ2-7; D perhaps matches TRBD1 (6 bases). V was clipped by 6 bases and J by 1 base, with 7 bases between them. CDR3 length: 12 amino acids. Germline CDR1 reads MNHEY; CDR2 reads SMNVEV (reference sequence). CDR3 sequence: CASRGQSYEQYF. CDR3 bases: TGTGCCAGCAGAGGACAGTCCTACGAGCAGTACTTC.